Listed here are 12 T cell receptor beta chains from one sample, sequenced in a study of human T cells and chemical hapten exposure. Sample time point: patch test 2, 6 weeks after DPC sensitization. Specified treatment: therapeutic diphenylcyclopropenone sensitization with weekly scalp DPC. TCRdb used MiXCR to reprocess the RACE reads, holding one entry per CDR3 protein. The data show about 100,000 distinct CDR3 sequences, with about an eighth seen just once and more than 3% held by the top ten. This material consisted of whole blood, taken in connection with sensitization to the hapten diphenylcyclopropenone (DPC). Every receptor here comes from a woman in her thirties or forties with alopecia areata. Some clones in this sample may be carry-over from other donors' samples.

This clonotype was seen many times. The rearrangement joins TRBV28 to TRBJ2-1; D may be TRBD1 (5 bases). V was shortened by 1 base and J by 9 bases, with 13 bases between the two germline ends. CDR1 and CDR2 from the germline V gene are MDHEN and SYDVKM. The CDR3 is 14 residues long. CDR3 protein: CASSLSYRPPEQFF. For the CDR3, the DNA is TGTGCCAGCAGTTTATCTTACAGGCCCCCTGAGCAGTTCTTC.

This clonotype has at least ten counts. V usage is TRBV7-2 and J usage is TRBJ2-6; the D is unclear. Germline V lookup: CDR1 SGHTA, CDR2 FQGNSA. The V and J ends lost 3 bases and 2 bases respectively, with 11 bases between them. The CDR3 runs 16 residues. In DNA form, the CDR3 reads TGTGCCAGCAGCTTCCGGATAGGTGCTGGGGCCAACGTCCTGACTTTC. This sequence encodes CASSFRIGAGANVLTF.

The CDR3 region has the DNA TGTGCCAGCACCCTACTGAATTCACCCCTCCACTTT. Its protein is CASTLLNSPLHF. This chain links TRBV3-1 with TRBJ1-6; D unclear. Germline V gives CDR1 LGHDT, CDR2 YNNKEL (reference sequence). With 7 bases removed from V and 7 bases from J, the gap between germline ends came to 8 bases. The CDR3 covers 12 residues.

This clonotype appeared many times. The rearrangement joins TRBV19 to TRBJ2-7, with 14 bases matching TRBD2. Germline V lookup: CDR1 LNHDA, CDR2 SQIVND (reference sequence). The V gene end was trimmed by 5 bases and the J gene end by 4 bases; junction bases not matched to a gene: 7. This CDR3 is built from 16 residues. The CDR3 coding sequence is TGTGCCAGTAGTCCGGGACTAGCGGGAGTTCCATACGAGCAGTACTTC. Protein: CASSPGLAGVPYEQYF.

This clonotype has only a few counts. The genes are TRBV28 and TRBJ2-1; perhaps TRBD2 as D (6 bases). The CDR3 covers 17 residues. Germline V gene sequence: CDR1 MDHEN, CDR2 SYDVKM. V lost 7 bases and J 6 bases, leaving 25 bases between the germline ends. As DNA, the CDR3 is TGTGCCAGCACCTTAGGGCCAGGGAGCTTCGGGGGCAATGAGCAGTTCTTC. Translated: CASTLGPGSFGGNEQFF.

In its sample, this clonotype was seen many times. This rearrangement joins TRBV4-1 to TRBJ2-7, with D perhaps assigned TRBD1 or TRBD2 (5 bases each). The V end was cut by 0 bases, the J end by 1 base, with 13 bases between. CDR3 length: 16 amino acids. Germline V gene lookup returns CDR1 MGHRA and CDR2 YSYEKL. The DNA for the CDR3 is TGCGCCAGCAGCCAAGATTCGGGGCTAAGTTCCTACGAGCAGTACTTC. It encodes CASSQDSGLSSYEQYF.

At least ten counts were recorded for this clonotype. The chain links TRBV28 to TRBJ2-2; D gene uncertain. Germline CDR1 MDHEN, CDR2 SYDVKM. The CDR3 extends over 13 amino acids. V was pared by 3 bases and J by 7 bases, with 9 bases between. The CDR3 DNA is TGTGCCAGCAGTTTGGTCGGCGGCGGGGAGCTGTTTTTT. Translation gives CASSLVGGGELFF. The full variable domain, rest sourced from reference TRBV28 and TRBJ2-2, is DVKVTQSSRYLVKRTGEKVFLECVQDMDHENMFWYRQDPGLGLRLIYFSYDVKMKEKGDIPEGYSVSREKKERFSLILESASTNQTSMYLCASSLVGGGELFFGEGSRLTVL.

This clonotype was observed many times. CDR3: CASSFLRGAEAFF. DNA for the CDR3: TGCGCCAGCAGCTTCCTTCGAGGAGCTGAAGCTTTCTTT. The gene calls are TRBV5-1 and TRBJ1-1; no firm D call. Deletions cut 2 bases from V and 6 bases from J, with 11 bases between. Germline lookup yields CDR1 SGHRS and CDR2 YFSETQ. The CDR3 extends over 13 amino acids.

There are many counts of this clonotype. This rearrangement joins TRBV5-1 to TRBJ2-7; 7 bases line up with TRBD1. The CDR3 runs to 12 residues. Germline V gene sequence: CDR1 SGHRS, CDR2 YFSETQ. Trimming took 2 bases from V and 5 from J; bases not matched to a gene: 1. In DNA form, the CDR3 reads TGCGCCAGCAGCTTAACAGGGGACGAGCAGTACTTC. This sequence encodes CASSLTGDEQYF.

The rearrangement uses TRBV6-1 and TRBJ2-7; 14 positions match TRBD2. In germline, CDR1 is MNHNS, CDR2 SASEGT. CDR3 size: 18 residues. V was clipped by 1 base and J by 3 bases; unmatched bases: 8. The CDR3 sequence: CASSEGLAGGHSYYEQYF. CDR3 nucleotides: TGTGCCAGCAGTGAAGGACTAGCGGGAGGGCACTCTTACTACGAGCAGTACTTC.

The rearrangement links TRBV29-1 to TRBJ1-4; the D is unclear. The V gene lost 6 bases and the J gene lost 3 bases, with 11 bases spanning the gap. From germline, CDR1 is SQVTM and CDR2 ANQGSEA. The CDR3 covers 13 residues. The CDR3, as DNA: TGCAGCGTCCAGACACTCCCTAATGAAAAACTGTTTTTT. This translates into CSVQTLPNEKLFF.

This clonotype was picked up a small number of times. The chain combines TRBV6-5 with TRBJ2-2; D may match TRBD1 or TRBD2 (7 bases each). Trimming took off 7 bases at V and 1 base at J, with 16 bases between the two ends. This CDR3 comprises 16 residues. Germline V CDR1 and CDR2: MNHEY, SVGAGI. Here the CDR3 reads CASKPGGTVNTGELFF. The CDR3 DNA is TGTGCCAGCAAACCCGGGGGGACAGTGAACACCGGGGAGCTGTTTTTT.